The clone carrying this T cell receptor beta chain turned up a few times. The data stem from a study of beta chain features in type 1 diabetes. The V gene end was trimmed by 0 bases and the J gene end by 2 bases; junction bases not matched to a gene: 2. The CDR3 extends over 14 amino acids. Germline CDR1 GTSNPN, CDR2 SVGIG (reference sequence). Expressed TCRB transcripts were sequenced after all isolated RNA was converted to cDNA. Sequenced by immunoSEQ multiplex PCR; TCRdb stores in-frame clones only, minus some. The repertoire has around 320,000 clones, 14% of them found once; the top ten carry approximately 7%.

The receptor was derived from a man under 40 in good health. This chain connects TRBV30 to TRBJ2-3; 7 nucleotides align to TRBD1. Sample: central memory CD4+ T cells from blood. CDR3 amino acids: CAWSVQGYTDTQYF. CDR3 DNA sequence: TGTGCCTGGAGTGTACAGGGGTACACAGATACGCAGTATTTT. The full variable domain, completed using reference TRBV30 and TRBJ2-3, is SQTIHQWPATLVQPVGSPLSLECTVEGTSNPNLYWYRQAAGRGLQLLFYSVGIGQISSEVPQNLSASRPQDRQFILSSKKLLLSDSGFYLCAWSVQGYTDTQYFGPGTRLTVL.